This is a list of T cell receptor beta chains from one sample in a study of siplizumab effects on memory and regulatory T cells. The protocol was immunoSEQ multiplex PCR, while the TCRdb copy is restricted to in-frame clones and leaves out a portion. This table has about 82,000 clones, roughly 87% appearing once. The sequenced material came from Tregs sorted from blood. The origin of the receptors is a human donor in good health. The CDR3 runs from the conserved cysteine through the conserved F or W. D genes are given only for firm matches. Clone sizes are given selectively: once, few, many, or a class where the clone is expanded.

cdr3_nt	cdr3_aa	v_call	j_call	d_call	clone_size
TGTGCCAGTAGTATAATAGGTAAAGGAGCTTTCTTT	CASSIIGKGAFF	TRBV19	TRBJ1-1	-	-
TGCGCCAGCAGCTTGACAGGGGAGACTCAGCCCCAGCATTTT	CASSLTGETQPQHF	TRBV5-1	TRBJ1-5	TRBD1	-
TGTGCCAGCAAGAACCCCTCTGGGGCCAACGTCCTGACTTTC	CASKNPSGANVLTF	TRBV6-5	TRBJ2-6	-	-
TGTGCCAGTAGTGTCACCACCAGCTCCTACGAGCAGTACTTC	CASSVTTSSYEQYF	TRBV19	TRBJ2-7	-	-
TGTGCCTGGTCAGGACAGCTAAATCAGCCCCAGCATTTT	CAWSGQLNQPQHF	TRBV30	TRBJ1-5	-	-
TGTGCCAGCAGCCCGCAAGGGGGTAACTACGAGCAGTACTTC	CASSPQGGNYEQYF	TRBV7-2	TRBJ2-7	-	-
TGTGCCAGCAGTGAATACGGTCGAATCACAGATACGCAGTATTTT	CASSEYGRITDTQYF	TRBV6-1	TRBJ2-3	-	once
TGCGCCAGCAGCAGCCTAGCCGCGGGGCTGGCCGGGGAGCTGTTTTTT	CASSSLAAGLAGELFF	TRBV5-1	TRBJ2-2	-	-
TGTGCCACCCCGGGTTGGGGACAGGGATTATATAGCAATCAGCCCCAGCATTTT	CATPGWGQGLYSNQPQHF	TRBV7-3	TRBJ1-5	TRBD1	-
TGTGCCAGCTCACCACCGGTTGGTAGAGAGACCCAGTACTTC	CASSPPVGRETQYF	TRBV18	TRBJ2-5	-	-
TGCGCCAGCAGCCAAGATAGGGGGGGAGGGGAAGAGACCCAGTACTTC	CASSQDRGGGEETQYF	TRBV4-3	TRBJ2-5	-	-
TGTGCCAGCGCGCGGGAGGTGGGGGGCTACACCTTC	CASAREVGGYTF	TRBV5-6	TRBJ1-2	-	-
TGCGCCAGCAGCTTGGCCGGGGATGGCTACACCTTC	CASSLAGDGYTF	TRBV5-1	TRBJ1-2	-	-
TGTGCCAGCAGCTCGGGACAGGGGGTTGGCTACACCTTC	CASSSGQGVGYTF	TRBV7-9	TRBJ1-2	TRBD1	-
TGTGCCAGCCTCCATAGAAACGACCAAGAGACCCAGTACTTC	CASLHRNDQETQYF	TRBV5-4	TRBJ2-5	-	few
TGCGCCAGCAGCTTGAGAGGGGAGAACACTGAAGCTTTCTTT	CASSLRGENTEAFF	TRBV5-1	TRBJ1-1	-	-
TGCGCCAGCAGCCAGGGGACAGGTCGATTCCAACCCCAGCATTTT	CASSQGTGRFQPQHF	TRBV10-2	TRBJ1-5	TRBD1	-
TGTGCCAGCAGCCAAGATCTCGGGGGGAGCAATATTCGGGGTCAGTATTTT	CASSQDLGGSNIRGQYF	TRBV4-2	TRBJ2-3	TRBD2	-
TGTGCCAGCTCACCACGGGCAGGGGATGAAAAACTGTTTTTT	CASSPRAGDEKLFF	TRBV18	TRBJ1-4	-	-
TGCGCCAGCAGCAAACCGTCGGGACAGGGAAACGACGAGCAGTACTTC	CASSKPSGQGNDEQYF	TRBV4-1	TRBJ2-7	TRBD1	few
TGTGCCAGCAGCTTACGCGGGACTAACTATGGCTACACCTTC	CASSLRGTNYGYTF	TRBV7-8	TRBJ1-2	-	-
TGTGCCAGCAGACCCGGGGACAGGGCAAACTATGGCTACACCTTC	CASRPGDRANYGYTF	TRBV28	TRBJ1-2	TRBD1	-
TGTGCCAGCAGTGAACGTGACACAAGGAACACTGAAGCTTTCTTT	CASSERDTRNTEAFF	TRBV6-1	TRBJ1-1	-	-